This entry lists 9 T cell receptor beta chains sequenced from one sample in a study of CD8 T cells in ankylosing spondylitis. TCRdb re-called the 5' RACE reads with MiXCR, one entry per CDR3 protein. Of a few hundred thousand distinct CDR3 sequences listed, under 20% were seen once; the top ten hold over 0.9%. Their target antigens are unknown. Study results and limitations: There was a TCR beta motif, made of fewer than 10 highly homologous variants, that appeared characteristic of ankylosing spondylitis blood.

Sequenced material: blood, either unsorted or a sorted T cell fraction (not recorded which). The receptors shown here come from a male donor with ankylosing spondylitis.

V and J are TRBV7-9 and TRBJ2-3, with D maybe TRBD1 (6 bases). CDR3 length: 16 amino acids. Germline values: CDR1 SEHNR, CDR2 FQNEAQ (reference sequence). V was pared by 5 bases and J by 2 bases, with 17 bases between. CDR3 bases: TGTGCCAGCAGCCTTAGGGGGAACGGCCCCACAGATACGCAGTATTTT. This translates into CASSLRGNGPTDTQYF. The whole variable domain, filled in from reference TRBV7-9 and TRBJ2-3, reads DTGVSQNPRHKITKRGQNVTFRCDPISEHNRLYWYRQTLGQGPEFLTYFQNEAQLEKSRLLSDRFSAERPKGSFSTLEIQRTEQGDSAMYLCASSLRGNGPTDTQYFGPGTRLTVL.

This sequence joins TRBV10-3 and TRBJ2-5; D uncertain. Germline-derived CDR1 and CDR2 are ENHRY and SYGVKD. The V end lost 4 bases, the J end lost 5 bases, and 14 bases lay between the germline ends. CDR3 length equals 14 residues. The CDR3 sequence: CAISGRGGRETQYF. CDR3 nucleotide sequence: TGTGCCATCAGTGGTCGCGGCGGAAGGGAGACCCAGTACTTC.

V and J are TRBV9 and TRBJ1-3, with a weak D call TRBD1 (6 bases). The CDR3 sequence is 17 residues long. V lost 3 bases and J 3 bases, leaving 19 bases between the germline ends. Germline CDR1 is SGDLS and CDR2 is YYNGEE. Here the CDR3 reads CASSAGGGGYGGNTIYF. The CDR3 DNA sequence: TGTGCCAGCAGCGCCGGCGGGGGGGGCTATGGTGGAAACACCATATATTTT.

This CDR3 reads CASSEGGALYGYTF. DNA of the CDR3: TGTGCCAGCAGCGAGGGGGGGGCCCTCTATGGCTACACCTTC. This rearrangement joins TRBV6-1 to TRBJ1-2; D perhaps matches TRBD1 (6 bases). The length of the CDR3 is 14 residues. V gave up 6 bases and J gave up 4 bases, with 15 bases separating them. From germline, CDR1 is MNHNS and CDR2 SASEGT.

In this sample, this clonotype turned up a few times. This chain links TRBV7-2 with TRBJ1-3; the D gene is possibly TRBD1 (5 bases). Germline loops: CDR1 SGHTA, CDR2 FQGNSA. The CDR3 consists of 16 residues. Trimming left V 3 bases short and J 0 bases short, with 12 bases between. The CDR3 spells CASSFARGISGNTIYF. The CDR3 nucleotides are TGTGCCAGCAGCTTTGCAAGGGGCATCTCTGGAAACACCATATATTTT.

The rearrangement joins TRBV29-1 to TRBJ1-5; D is possibly TRBD1 (5 bases). Germline CDR1 SQVTM, CDR2 ANQGSEA. This CDR3 is 14 amino acids long. V was pared by 7 bases and J by 9 bases, with 22 bases between. The CDR3 sequence: CSARFGSRGAPQHF. The CDR3 coding sequence is TGCAGCGCAAGATTCGGGTCGAGGGGTGCGCCCCAGCATTTT.

The chain is built from TRBV20-1 and TRBJ2-3; no reliable D call. The germline V gene encodes CDR1 DFQATT and CDR2 SNEGSKA (reference sequence). The V end was cut by 3 bases, the J end by 4 bases, with 23 bases between. The CDR3 is made up of 17 amino acids. The CDR3 DNA sequence: TGCAGTGCTAGCGATAGACGGACCGACTGGCGCCCAGATACGCAGTATTTT. Its protein is CSASDRRTDWRPDTQYF.

This clonotype was counted only a few times. The V gene is TRBV6-1, the J gene TRBJ2-6; D gene unclear. Trimming took off 4 bases at V and 0 bases at J, with 10 bases between the two ends. Germline lookup yields CDR1 MNHNS and CDR2 SASEGT. The CDR3 is 16 amino acids. CDR3 sequence: CASSGLGYSGANVLTF. The CDR3 DNA is TGTGCCAGCAGTGGCCTTGGGTACTCTGGGGCCAACGTCCTGACTTTC.

The genes are TRBV6-1 and TRBJ2-5, with 9 positions matching TRBD1. Germline CDR1 reads MNHNS; CDR2 reads SASEGT. This CDR3 spans 15 amino acids. Unmatched junction bases numbered 12, after V lost 7 bases and J lost 6 bases. The CDR3 DNA follows: TGTGCCAGCACCTCTGGTGGGACAGGGTTGCAGACCCAGTACTTC. Translated: CASTSGGTGLQTQYF.